This T cell receptor beta chain was captured in a study of OX40 agonist ivuxolimab in advanced cancers. Study context: At 0.01 to 10 mg/kg, ivuxolimab was administered intravenously to patients every 2 weeks. A mean age of roughly 60 years, range 23 to 79, was recorded, and roughly 80% were male.

Findings of the study overall: Part of the nonresponder group also had normalized T-cell clonal expansion that was low. Some of the lowest clonal expansion was seen in partial responders at 0.1-3.0 mg/kg.

Regarding this clone: The target antigen is unknown.

Germline V gene lookup returns CDR1 LNHNV and CDR2 YYDKDF (reference sequence). This CDR3 is 14 amino acids long. Trimming cost V 3 bases and J 7 bases, with 12 bases left between them. The repertoire was sequenced with immunoSEQ multiplex PCR; TCRdb's copy has only in-frame clones and lacks some. The sample carries 41,000 or so clones, around four fifths recorded once. Sequenced material: CD4+ or CD8+ T cells sorted from blood, taken in a trial of the OX40 agonist ivuxolimab. The receptor's source is an adult with an advanced solid tumor such as melanoma, head and neck, liver or kidney cancer. The V and J genes are TRBV15 and TRBJ1-4; D ambiguous. The CDR3 loop is CATSRGGLGEKLFF. The CDR3 nucleotides read TGTGCCACCAGCAGGGGAGGGCTTGGTGAAAAACTGTTTTTT.